This T cell receptor (beta chain) originates from a study of T cells in Graves' hyperthyroidism and ophthalmopathy. The CDR3 runs to 13 residues. CDR1 and CDR2 (germline): SGHVS, FNYEAQ. Trimming removed 7 bases from V and 6 bases from J; junction bases left unmatched: 6. General study results and limits: Onset of ophthalmopathy came a median roughly 6.4 months after the model predicted it.

This clonotype was seen more than once but under ten times. Its antigen is unidentified. The source material, RNA transcripts, was used to amplify TCR beta CDR3 regions. TCR CDR3 regions were first amplified by RT-PCR with HTBI primers. TCRdb reprocessed the multiplex PCR reads via MiXCR and lists one record per CDR3 protein. Among roughly 660,000 distinct CDR3 sequences listed, roughly a sixth were seen once. The clonotype originates from a man between 50 and 59 years old with Graves' hyperthyroidism. This chain joins TRBV7-6 and TRBJ2-1, with 7 bases matching TRBD2. The sequencing input was blood. CDR3 residues: CASIPLAVNEQFF. The CDR3 DNA reads as TGTGCCAGCATACCCCTAGCGGTCAATGAGCAGTTCTTC.